Below, 13 T cell receptor beta chains from the same sample are listed, as sequenced in a study of CD8+ T cells in alopecia areata. Isolated RNA was reverse transcribed into cDNA used as the sequencing template. Measured with immunoSEQ multiplex PCR; TCRdb has only the in-frame clones, and not every one. The sample comprises about 190,000 clones, around 56% of which are singletons, and 0.69% rests with the top ten. The treatment: oral pan-JAK inhibitor, 5-10 mg twice daily. Sample: CD4+ T cells sorted from blood, taken at week 4, from a patient treated with tofacitinib. The receptors were sampled from a human donor with alopecia areata.

The chain recombines TRBV19 with TRBJ2-7; no reliable D call. V was clipped by 7 bases and J by 5 bases, with 15 bases between them. Germline V gene data show CDR1 as LNHDA and CDR2 as SQIVND (reference sequence). This CDR3 region has 13 residues. The CDR3 loop is CASKKTLGDEQYF. In nucleotides, the CDR3 is TGTGCCAGTAAGAAAACCCTGGGCGACGAGCAGTACTTC.

V and J are TRBV21-1 and TRBJ2-7. TRBV21-1 is annotated as a pseudogene. The CDR3 covers 15 residues. The DNA for the CDR3 is TGTGCCAGCAGCAAAGCGCGGACGTTCTCCTACGAGCAGTACTTC. This codes for CASSKARTFSYEQYF.

This clone has a count of ten or more. V and J are TRBV7-2 and TRBJ1-2; possibly TRBD1 for D (6 bases). The CDR3 has 12 residues. Trimming stripped 1 base from V and 8 bases from J, with 8 bases between. CDR1 SGHTA and CDR2 FQGNSA come from the germline V gene. The DNA of the CDR3 is TGTGCCAGCAGCTTAGAGGGGGTCGGCTACACCTTC. Translation: CASSLEGVGYTF. The complete variable domain, with remaining parts taken from reference TRBV7-2 and TRBJ1-2, reads GAGVSQSPSNKVTEKGKDVELRCDPISGHTALYWYRQSLGQGLEFLIYFQGNSAPDKSGLPSDRFSAERTGGSVSTLTIQRTQQEDSAVYLCASSLEGVGYTFGSGTRLTVV.

A single count supports this clone. The V and J genes are TRBV29-1 and TRBJ1-1; D is unclear. V was trimmed by 7 bases and J by 1 base, leaving 7 bases between them. The CDR3 has 11 residues. CDR1 and CDR2 from the germline V gene are SQVTM and ANQGSEA. The CDR3 bases are TGCAGCGCCCTCCAGAACACTGAAGCTTTCTTT. Amino acids: CSALQNTEAFF.

The rearrangement joins TRBV29-1 to TRBJ2-5, with 8 bases lining up with TRBD1. This CDR3 is 12 amino acids long. V shed 7 bases and J 5 bases; nucleotides not matched to a gene: 6. Germline V lookup: CDR1 SQVTM, CDR2 ANQGSEA. Here the CDR3 reads CSGRQGRETQYF. In DNA form, the CDR3 reads TGCAGCGGAAGACAGGGGCGGGAGACCCAGTACTTC.

V gene TRBV18 combines with J gene TRBJ2-7, with a tentative D call TRBD2 (6 bases). CDR1 and CDR2 from the germline V gene are KGHSH and LQKENI. The CDR3 totals 15 residues. Between the trimmed V and J ends, which lost 3 bases and 2 bases, there was a span of 14 bases. DNA for the CDR3: TGTGCCAGCTCACCGAGCAGGACGGGGGCCTACGAGCAGTACTTC. Encoded protein: CASSPSRTGAYEQYF.

This chain uses TRBV29-1 with TRBJ2-7; 11 nucleotides agree with TRBD2. The V segment lost 7 bases and the J segment 1 base; nucleotides outside the gene matches: 9. Germline assignment: CDR1 SQVTM and CDR2 ANQGSEA. This CDR3 region has 15 residues. The CDR3 spells CSATHASGRSYEQYF. The CDR3 coding sequence is TGCAGCGCGACCCATGCTAGCGGGAGGTCCTACGAGCAGTACTTC.

This sequence joins TRBV5-1 and TRBJ2-7; 8 bases align to TRBD1. Germline CDR1 and CDR2: SGHRS and YFSETQ. The V and J ends lost 0 bases and 7 bases, in that order; junction bases with no gene match: 9. The CDR3 has 15 residues. This chain's CDR3 is CASSLVQGALGEQYF. The CDR3 DNA reads as TGCGCCAGCAGCTTGGTCCAGGGGGCATTGGGAGAGCAGTACTTC. The variable domain in full, completed from reference TRBV5-1 and TRBJ2-7, reads KAGVTQTPRYLIKTRGQQVTLSCSPISGHRSVSWYQQTPGQGLQFLFEYFSETQRNKGNFPGRFSGRQFSNSRSEMNVSTLELGDSALYLCASSLVQGALGEQYFGPGTRLTVT.

The CDR3 is CASSPSLSYNEQFF. CDR3 DNA sequence: TGTGCCAGCAGCCCCTCCCTTTCGTACAATGAGCAGTTCTTC. This chain uses TRBV7-9 with TRBJ2-1; the D is unclear. Germline V gene lookup returns CDR1 SEHNR and CDR2 FQNEAQ (reference sequence). This CDR3 has 14 residues. Trimming cost V 5 bases and J 4 bases, with 12 bases left between them.

This clone came up a few times. The CDR3 spells CAWSFGGPTDTQYF. CDR3 in DNA: TGTGCCTGGAGTTTTGGGGGGCCTACAGATACGCAGTATTTT. This chain joins TRBV30 and TRBJ2-3; TRBD1 or TRBD2 may be the D gene (6 bases each). From germline, CDR1 is GTSNPN and CDR2 SVGIG (reference sequence). V shed 2 bases and J shed 3 bases, with 12 bases lying between them. The CDR3 covers 14 residues.

This chain joins TRBV9 and TRBJ1-1, with no clear D. V dropped 4 bases and J dropped 11 bases, with 15 bases sitting between them. There are 12 residues in the CDR3. CDR1 is SGDLS and CDR2 is YYNGEE in the germline V gene. The DNA of the CDR3 is TGTGCCAGCAGCTCCCAGGATGGCTGGGCTTTCTTT. Protein sequence: CASSSQDGWAFF.

This rearrangement joins TRBV5-4 to TRBJ2-7; possibly TRBD2 for D (5 bases). The CDR3 runs to 16 residues. V was shortened by 4 bases and J by 6 bases, with 23 bases between the two germline ends. Germline values: CDR1 SGHNT, CDR2 YYREEE (reference sequence). The CDR3 is CASSPGWGLSGSEQYF. CDR3 bases: TGTGCCAGCAGCCCGGGGTGGGGTTTGTCGGGCTCCGAGCAGTACTTC.

The chain uses TRBV28 and TRBJ1-5; no reliable D call. Germline loops: CDR1 MDHEN, CDR2 SYDVKM. V was pared by 3 bases and J by 8 bases, with 2 bases between. This CDR3 is 10 amino acids long. The CDR3 sequence is CASSFKPQHF. In nucleotides, the CDR3 is TGTGCCAGCAGTTTTAAGCCCCAGCATTTT.